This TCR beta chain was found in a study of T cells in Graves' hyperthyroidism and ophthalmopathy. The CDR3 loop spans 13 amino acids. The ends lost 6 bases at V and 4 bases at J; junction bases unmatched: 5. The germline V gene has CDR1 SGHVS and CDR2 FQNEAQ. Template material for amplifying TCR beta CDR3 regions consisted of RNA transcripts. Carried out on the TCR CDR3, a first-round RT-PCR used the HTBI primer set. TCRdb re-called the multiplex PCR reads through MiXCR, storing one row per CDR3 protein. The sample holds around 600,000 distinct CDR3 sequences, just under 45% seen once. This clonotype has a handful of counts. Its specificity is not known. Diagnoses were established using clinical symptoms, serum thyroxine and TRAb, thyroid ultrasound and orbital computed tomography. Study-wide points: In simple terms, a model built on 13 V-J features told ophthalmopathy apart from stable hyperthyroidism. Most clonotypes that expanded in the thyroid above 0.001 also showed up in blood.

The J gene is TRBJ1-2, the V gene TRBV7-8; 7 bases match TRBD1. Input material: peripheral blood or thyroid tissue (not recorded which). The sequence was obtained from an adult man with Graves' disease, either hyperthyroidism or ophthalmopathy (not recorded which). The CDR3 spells CASSSGGSYGYTF. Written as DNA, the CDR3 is TGTGCCAGCAGTTCAGGGGGATCCTATGGCTACACCTTC. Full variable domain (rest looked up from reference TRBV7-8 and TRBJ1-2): GAGVSQSPRYKVAKRGQDVALRCDPISGHVSLFWYQQALGQGPEFLTYFQNEAQLDKSGLPSDRFFAERPEGSVSTLKIQRTQQEDSAVYLCASSSGGSYGYTFGSGTRLTVV.